The T cell receptor beta chain described here comes from a study of CD8 T cells in Susac syndrome. With 2 bases clipped from V and 4 bases from J, the junction kept 5 bases outside the gene matches. The CDR3 length is 15 residues. The V gene's germline CDR1 is SGHNT and CDR2 YYREEE (reference sequence). cDNA came from about 0.5 to 1 ug RNA primed by random hexamers. In TCRdb, the immunoSEQ multiplex PCR reads were re-called with MiXCR into one record per CDR3 protein. Found here are approximately 210,000 distinct CDR3 sequences, roughly 96% of them singletons; the top ten hold 0.095%. TEMRA cells underwent FACS enrichment and CD8+ and CD4+ T cells underwent negative isolation.

This clonotype originated in a human donor with multiple sclerosis. Sequences were obtained from CD4+ T cells from PBMCs. The rearrangement links TRBV5-4 to TRBJ2-1; 8 bases agree with TRBD2. CDR3 DNA sequence: TGTGCCAGCAGCTTACGTAGCGGGGTGTACAATGAGCAGTTCTTC. It encodes CASSLRSGVYNEQFF.